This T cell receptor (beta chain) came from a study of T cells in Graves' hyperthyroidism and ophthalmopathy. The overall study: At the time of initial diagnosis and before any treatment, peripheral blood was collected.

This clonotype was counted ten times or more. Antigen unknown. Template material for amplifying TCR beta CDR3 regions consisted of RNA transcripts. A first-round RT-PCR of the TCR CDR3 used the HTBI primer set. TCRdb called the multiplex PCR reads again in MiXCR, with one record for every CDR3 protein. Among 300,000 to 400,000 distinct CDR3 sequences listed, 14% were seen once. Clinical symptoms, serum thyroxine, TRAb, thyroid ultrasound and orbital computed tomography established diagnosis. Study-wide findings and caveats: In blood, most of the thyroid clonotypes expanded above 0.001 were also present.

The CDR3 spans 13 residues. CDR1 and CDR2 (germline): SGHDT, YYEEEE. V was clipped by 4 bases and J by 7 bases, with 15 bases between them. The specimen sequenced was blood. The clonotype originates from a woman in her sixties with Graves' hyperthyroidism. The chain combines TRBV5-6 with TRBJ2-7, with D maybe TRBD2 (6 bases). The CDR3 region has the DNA TGTGCCAGCAGCGTCGGCCGTCGGGGGGAGCAGTACTTC. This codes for CASSVGRRGEQYF.